This T cell receptor (beta chain) appears in the sequencing data of a study of T cells after yellow fever vaccination. Study information: Researchers used SMART-Seq v4 Ultra Low Input to prepare fractions that had low cell numbers. Notes on the study in general: In post-booster samples, most primary-vaccination clones reappeared (about 95% CD4, 88% CD8).

On this clonotype itself: The antigen remains unidentified.

TCRdb re-analysed the 5' RACE reads in MiXCR, keeping a single row per CDR3 protein. The sample consists of 300,000 to 400,000 distinct CDR3 sequences, 8.5% to 10% of them appearing once. The CDR3 is 19 residues long. V was cut by 1 base and J by 0 bases, with 21 bases left in between. Germline CDR1 is DFQATT and CDR2 is SNEGSKA (reference sequence). This TCR was recovered from a man younger than 35 who received the YFV17D yellow fever vaccine. The sequencing here drew on PBMCs, taken on the day of the first yellow fever vaccination. The chain employs TRBV20-1 and TRBJ2-2, with D tentatively TRBD1 (6 bases). CDR3 residues: CSARGIPLGGHANTGELFF. DNA for the CDR3: TGCAGTGCTAGAGGTATCCCGCTTGGGGGCCACGCGAACACCGGGGAGCTGTTTTTT.